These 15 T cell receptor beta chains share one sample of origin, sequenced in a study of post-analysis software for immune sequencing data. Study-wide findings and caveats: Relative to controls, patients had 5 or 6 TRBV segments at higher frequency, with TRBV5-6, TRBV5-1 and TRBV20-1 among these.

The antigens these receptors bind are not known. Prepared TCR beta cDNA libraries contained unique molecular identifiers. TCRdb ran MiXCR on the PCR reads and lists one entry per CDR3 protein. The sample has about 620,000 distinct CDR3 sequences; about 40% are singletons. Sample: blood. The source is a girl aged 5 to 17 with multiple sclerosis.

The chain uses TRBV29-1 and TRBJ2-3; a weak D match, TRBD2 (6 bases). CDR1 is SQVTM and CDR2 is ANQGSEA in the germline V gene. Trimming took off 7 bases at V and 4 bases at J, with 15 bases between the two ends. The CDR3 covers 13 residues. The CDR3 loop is CSGIWPGADTQYF. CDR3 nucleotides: TGCAGCGGGATTTGGCCGGGGGCAGATACGCAGTATTTT.

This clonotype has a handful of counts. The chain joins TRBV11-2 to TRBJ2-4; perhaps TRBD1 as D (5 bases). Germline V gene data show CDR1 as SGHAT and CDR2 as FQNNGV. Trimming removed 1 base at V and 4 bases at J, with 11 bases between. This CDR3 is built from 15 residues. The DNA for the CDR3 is TGTGCCAGCAGCTTAGGCAGGGTTTTAAAAAACATTCAGTACTTC. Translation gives CASSLGRVLKNIQYF.

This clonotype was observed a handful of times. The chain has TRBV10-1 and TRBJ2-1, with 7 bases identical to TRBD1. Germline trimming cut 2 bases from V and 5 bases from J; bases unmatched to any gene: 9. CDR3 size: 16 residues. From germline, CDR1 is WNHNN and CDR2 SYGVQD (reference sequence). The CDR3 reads CASSELYGTDNNEQFF. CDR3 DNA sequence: TGCGCCAGCAGTGAGCTCTACGGGACAGACAACAATGAGCAGTTCTTC.

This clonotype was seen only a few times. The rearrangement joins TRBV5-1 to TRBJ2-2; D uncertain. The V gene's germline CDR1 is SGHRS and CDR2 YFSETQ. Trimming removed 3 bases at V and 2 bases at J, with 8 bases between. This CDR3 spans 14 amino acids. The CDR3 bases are TGCGCCAGCAGCTCTCCCACCAACACCGGGGAGCTGTTTTTT. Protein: CASSSPTNTGELFF.

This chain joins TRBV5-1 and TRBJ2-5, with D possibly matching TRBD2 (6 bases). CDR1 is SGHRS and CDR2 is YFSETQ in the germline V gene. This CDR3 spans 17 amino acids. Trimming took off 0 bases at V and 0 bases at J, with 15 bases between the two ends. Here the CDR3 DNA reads TGCGCCAGCAGCTTGGCAGCGGGCACCCCCTACCAAGAGACCCAGTACTTC. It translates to CASSLAAGTPYQETQYF.

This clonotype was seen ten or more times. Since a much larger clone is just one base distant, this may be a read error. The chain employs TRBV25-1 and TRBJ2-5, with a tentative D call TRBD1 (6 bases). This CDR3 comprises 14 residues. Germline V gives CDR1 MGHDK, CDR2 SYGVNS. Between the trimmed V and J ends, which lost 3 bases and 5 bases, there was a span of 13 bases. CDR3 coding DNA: TGTGCCAGCAGTGACAGGGGATCGTGTGAGACCCAGTACTTC. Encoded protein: CASSDRGSCETQYF.

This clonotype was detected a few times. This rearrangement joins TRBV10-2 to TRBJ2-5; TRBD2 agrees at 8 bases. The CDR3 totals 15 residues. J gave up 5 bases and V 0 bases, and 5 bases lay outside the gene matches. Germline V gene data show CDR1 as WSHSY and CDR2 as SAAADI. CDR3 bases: TGCGCCAGCAGTGAGTCGGCCGCGGGAGGCGAGACCCAGTACTTC. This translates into CASSESAAGGETQYF.

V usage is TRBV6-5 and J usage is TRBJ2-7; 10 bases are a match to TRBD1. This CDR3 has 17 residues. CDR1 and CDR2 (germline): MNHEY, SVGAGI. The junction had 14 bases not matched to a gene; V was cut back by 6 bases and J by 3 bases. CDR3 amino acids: CASRYRAGGTGDYEQYF. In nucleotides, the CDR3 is TGTGCCAGCAGATATCGGGCTGGGGGGACAGGGGACTACGAGCAGTACTTC.

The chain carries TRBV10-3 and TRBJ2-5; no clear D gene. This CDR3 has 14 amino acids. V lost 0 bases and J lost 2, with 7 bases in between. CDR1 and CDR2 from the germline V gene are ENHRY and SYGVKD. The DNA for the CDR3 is TGTGCCATCAGTGAGTCGACACCTCAAGAGACCCAGTACTTC. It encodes CAISESTPQETQYF.

The CDR3 protein is CASSNSGGKYEQYF. The CDR3, as DNA: TGTGCCAGCAGCAACAGCGGGGGGAAATACGAGCAGTACTTC. The chain is built from TRBV7-2 and TRBJ2-5; 9 bases are shared with TRBD2. The DNA end is more similar to TRBJ2-7, so the J call may be wrong. The CDR3 loop spans 14 amino acids. Germline CDR1 SGHTA, CDR2 FQGNSA.

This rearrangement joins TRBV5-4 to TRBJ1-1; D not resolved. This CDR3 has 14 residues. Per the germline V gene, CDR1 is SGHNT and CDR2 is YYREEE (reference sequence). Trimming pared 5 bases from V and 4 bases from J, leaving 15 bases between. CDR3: CASSPDPVGTEAFF. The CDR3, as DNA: TGTGCCAGCAGTCCGGACCCGGTGGGCACTGAAGCTTTCTTT.

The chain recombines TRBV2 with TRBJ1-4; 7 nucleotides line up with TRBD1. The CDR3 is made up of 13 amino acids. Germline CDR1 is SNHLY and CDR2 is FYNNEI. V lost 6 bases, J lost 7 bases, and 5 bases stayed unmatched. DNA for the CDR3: TGTGCCAGCAGGCGGGACAGATCTGAAAAACTGTTTTTT. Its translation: CASRRDRSEKLFF.

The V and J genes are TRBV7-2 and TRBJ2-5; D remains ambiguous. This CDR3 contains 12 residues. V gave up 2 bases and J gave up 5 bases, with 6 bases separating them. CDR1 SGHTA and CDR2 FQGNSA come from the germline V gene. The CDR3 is CASSLYAETQYF. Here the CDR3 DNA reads TGTGCCAGCAGCTTATACGCGGAGACCCAGTACTTC.

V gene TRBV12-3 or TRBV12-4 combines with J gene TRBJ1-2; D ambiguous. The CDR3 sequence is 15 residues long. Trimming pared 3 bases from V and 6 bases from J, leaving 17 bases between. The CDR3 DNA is TGTGCCAGCAGTTTTCCGGGTCCTAGGGATGATGGCTACACCTTC. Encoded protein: CASSFPGPRDDGYTF.

The CDR3 nucleotides read TGTGCCAGCAGTGCCTATACTAGCGGCCAAGAGACCCAGTACTTC. Its protein is CASSAYTSGQETQYF. The chain uses TRBV28 and TRBJ2-5; 8 nucleotides align to TRBD2. The germline V gene has CDR1 MDHEN and CDR2 SYDVKM. Unmatched junction bases numbered 6, after V lost 5 bases and J lost 1 base. The CDR3 covers 15 residues.